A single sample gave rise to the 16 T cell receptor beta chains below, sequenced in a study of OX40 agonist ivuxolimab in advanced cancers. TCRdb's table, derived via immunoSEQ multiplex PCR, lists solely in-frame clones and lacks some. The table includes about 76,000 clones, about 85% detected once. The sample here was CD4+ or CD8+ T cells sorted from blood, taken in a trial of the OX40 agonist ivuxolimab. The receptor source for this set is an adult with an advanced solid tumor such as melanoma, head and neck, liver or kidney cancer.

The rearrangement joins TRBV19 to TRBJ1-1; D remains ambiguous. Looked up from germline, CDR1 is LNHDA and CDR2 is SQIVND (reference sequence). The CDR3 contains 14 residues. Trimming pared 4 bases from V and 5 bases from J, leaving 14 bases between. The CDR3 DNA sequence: TGTGCCAGTAGTAGGAAGGGAGGAAGTACTGAAGCTTTCTTT. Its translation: CASSRKGGSTEAFF.

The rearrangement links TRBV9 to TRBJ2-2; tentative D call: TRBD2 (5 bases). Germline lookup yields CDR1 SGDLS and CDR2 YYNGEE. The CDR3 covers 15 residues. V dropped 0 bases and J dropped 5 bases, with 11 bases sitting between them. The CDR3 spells CASSVDLAATGELFF. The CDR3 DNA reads TGTGCCAGCAGCGTAGACCTAGCTGCGACCGGGGAGCTGTTTTTT.

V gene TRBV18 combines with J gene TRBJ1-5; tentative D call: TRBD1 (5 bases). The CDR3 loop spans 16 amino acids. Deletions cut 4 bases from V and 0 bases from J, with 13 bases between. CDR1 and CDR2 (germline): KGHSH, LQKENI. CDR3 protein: CASSRAGRGSNQPQHF. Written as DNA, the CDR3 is TGTGCCAGCTCACGGGCAGGGAGAGGTAGCAATCAGCCCCAGCATTTT.

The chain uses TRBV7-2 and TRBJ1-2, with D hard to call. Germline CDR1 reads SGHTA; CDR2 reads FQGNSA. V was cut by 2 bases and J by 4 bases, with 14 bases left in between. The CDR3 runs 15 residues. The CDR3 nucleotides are TGTGCCAGCAGCTTAAGGACTTCCTCATTCTATGGCTACACCTTC. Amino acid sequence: CASSLRTSSFYGYTF.

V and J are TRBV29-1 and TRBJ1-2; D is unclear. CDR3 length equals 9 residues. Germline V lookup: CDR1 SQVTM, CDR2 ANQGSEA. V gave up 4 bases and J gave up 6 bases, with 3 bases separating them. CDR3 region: CSVVDGYTF. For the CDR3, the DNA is TGCAGCGTTGTAGATGGCTACACCTTC. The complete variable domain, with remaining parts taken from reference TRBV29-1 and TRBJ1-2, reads SAVISQKPSRDICQRGTSLTIQCQVDSQVTMMFWYRQQPGQSLTLIATANQGSEATYESGFVIDKFPISRPNLTFSTLTVSNMSPEDSSIYLCSVVDGYTFGSGTRLTVV.

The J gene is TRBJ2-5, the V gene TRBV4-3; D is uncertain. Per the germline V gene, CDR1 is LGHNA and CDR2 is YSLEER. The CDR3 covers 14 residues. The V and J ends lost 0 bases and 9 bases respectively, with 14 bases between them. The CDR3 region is CASSQEGGWEAQYF. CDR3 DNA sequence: TGCGCCAGCAGCCAAGAGGGCGGTTGGGAAGCCCAGTACTTC.

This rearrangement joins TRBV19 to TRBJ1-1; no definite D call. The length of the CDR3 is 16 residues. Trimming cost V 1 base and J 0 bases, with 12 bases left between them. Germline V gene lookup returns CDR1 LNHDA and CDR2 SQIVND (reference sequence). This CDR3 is CASSIGATLLNTEAFF. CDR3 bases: TGTGCCAGTAGTATAGGGGCCACGCTTTTGAACACTGAAGCTTTCTTT.

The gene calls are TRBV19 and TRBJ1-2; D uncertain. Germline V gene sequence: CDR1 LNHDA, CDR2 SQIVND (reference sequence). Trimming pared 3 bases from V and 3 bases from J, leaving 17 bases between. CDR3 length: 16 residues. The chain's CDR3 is CASSMSLQQYYYGYTF. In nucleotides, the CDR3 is TGTGCCAGTAGTATGAGTTTACAACAGTATTACTATGGCTACACCTTC.

CDR3 in DNA: TGTGCCGGAACCATGGGGGGAGCCGGGACTAGCTTAAATGAGCAGTTCTTC. Translated, it gives CAGTMGGAGTSLNEQFF. The V call is TRBV7-8, the J call TRBJ2-1; TRBD2 matches at 9 bases. Trimming removed 11 bases from V and 7 bases from J; junction bases left unmatched: 21. The CDR3 totals 17 residues. The germline V gene encodes CDR1 SGHVS and CDR2 FQNEAQ.

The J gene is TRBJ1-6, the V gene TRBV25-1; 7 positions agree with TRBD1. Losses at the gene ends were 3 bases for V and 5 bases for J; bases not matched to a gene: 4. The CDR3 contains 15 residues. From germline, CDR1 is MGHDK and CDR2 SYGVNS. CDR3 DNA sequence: TGTGCCAGCAGTGAGCTTGACAGGGATAATTCACCCCTCCACTTT. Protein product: CASSELDRDNSPLHF.

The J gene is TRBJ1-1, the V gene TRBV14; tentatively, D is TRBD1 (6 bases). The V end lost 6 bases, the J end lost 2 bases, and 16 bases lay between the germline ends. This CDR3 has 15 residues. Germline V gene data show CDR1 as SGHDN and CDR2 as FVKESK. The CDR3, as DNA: TGTGCCAGCAGACGACCGGGACAAAGCAACACTGAAGCTTTCTTT. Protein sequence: CASRRPGQSNTEAFF.

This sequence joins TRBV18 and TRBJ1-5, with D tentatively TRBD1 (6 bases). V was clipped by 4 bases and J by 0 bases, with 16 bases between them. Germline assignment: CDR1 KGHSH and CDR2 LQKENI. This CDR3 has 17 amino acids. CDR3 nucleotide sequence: TGTGCCAGCTCACAAGGGGGGGCACCGTATAGCAATCAGCCCCAGCATTTT. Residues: CASSQGGAPYSNQPQHF.

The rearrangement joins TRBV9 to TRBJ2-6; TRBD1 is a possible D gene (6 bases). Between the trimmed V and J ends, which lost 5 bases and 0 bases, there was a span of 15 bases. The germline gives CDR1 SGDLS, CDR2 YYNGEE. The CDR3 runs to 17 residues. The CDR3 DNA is TGTGCCAGCAGGGGACATTGGGAAGGCTCTGGGGCCAACGTCCTGACTTTC. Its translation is CASRGHWEGSGANVLTF.

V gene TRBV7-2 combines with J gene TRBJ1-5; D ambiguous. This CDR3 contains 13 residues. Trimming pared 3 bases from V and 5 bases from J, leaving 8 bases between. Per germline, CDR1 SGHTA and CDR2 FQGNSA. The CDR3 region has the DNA TGTGCCAGCAGCTTTAAGAGGGATCAGCCCCAGCATTTT. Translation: CASSFKRDQPQHF.

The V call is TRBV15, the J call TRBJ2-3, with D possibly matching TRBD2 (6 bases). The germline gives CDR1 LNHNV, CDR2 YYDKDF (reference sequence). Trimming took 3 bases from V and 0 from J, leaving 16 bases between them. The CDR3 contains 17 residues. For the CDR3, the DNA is TGTGCCACCAGCAGCCCCCGAGCTAGCGAGAGCACAGATACGCAGTATTTT. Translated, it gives CATSSPRASESTDTQYF.

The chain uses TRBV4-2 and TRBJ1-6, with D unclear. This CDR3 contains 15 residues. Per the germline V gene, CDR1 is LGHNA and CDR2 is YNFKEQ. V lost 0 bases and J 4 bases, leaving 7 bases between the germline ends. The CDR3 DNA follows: TGTGCCAGCAGCCAAGACATAGCGTATAATTCACCCCTCCACTTT. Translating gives CASSQDIAYNSPLHF.